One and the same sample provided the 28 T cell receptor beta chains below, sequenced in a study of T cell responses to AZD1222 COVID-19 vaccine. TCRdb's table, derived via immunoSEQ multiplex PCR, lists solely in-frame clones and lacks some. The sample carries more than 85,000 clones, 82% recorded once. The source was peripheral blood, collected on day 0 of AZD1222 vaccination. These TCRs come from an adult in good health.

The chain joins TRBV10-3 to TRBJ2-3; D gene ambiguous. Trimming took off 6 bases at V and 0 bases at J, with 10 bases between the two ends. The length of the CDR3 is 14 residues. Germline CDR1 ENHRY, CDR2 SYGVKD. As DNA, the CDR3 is TGTGCCATCAGCCTGGGCGGTAGCACAGATACGCAGTATTTT. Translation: CAISLGGSTDTQYF.

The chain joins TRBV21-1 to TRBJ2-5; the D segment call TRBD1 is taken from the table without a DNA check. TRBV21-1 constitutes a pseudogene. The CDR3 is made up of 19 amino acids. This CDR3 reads CASSNNPGKIFRDLKTQYF. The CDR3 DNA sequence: TGTGCCAGCAGCAATAATCCAGGGAAGATCTTCAGAGACCTCAAGACCCAGTACTTC.

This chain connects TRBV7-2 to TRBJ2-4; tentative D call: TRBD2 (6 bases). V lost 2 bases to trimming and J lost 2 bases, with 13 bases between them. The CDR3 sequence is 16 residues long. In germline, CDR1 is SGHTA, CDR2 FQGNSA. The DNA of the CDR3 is TGTGCCAGCAGCTTACTCTCCGGGGGTTCCAAAAACATTCAGTACTTC. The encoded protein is CASSLLSGGSKNIQYF.

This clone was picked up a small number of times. The DNA of the CDR3 is TGTGCCAGTGGGACTGGAAACACCATATATTTT. Protein product: CASGTGNTIYF. The chain carries TRBV12-3 or TRBV12-4 and TRBJ1-3; D is undetermined. V dropped 9 bases and J dropped 2 bases, with 5 bases sitting between them. The CDR3 loop spans 11 amino acids.

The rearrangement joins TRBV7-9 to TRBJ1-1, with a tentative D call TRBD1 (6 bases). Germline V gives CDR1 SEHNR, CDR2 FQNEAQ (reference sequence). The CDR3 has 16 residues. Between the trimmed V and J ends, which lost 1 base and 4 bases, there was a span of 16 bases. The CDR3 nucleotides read TGTGCCAGCAGCTTAGGTGAGGTGGGGGCGCGCACTGAAGCTTTCTTT. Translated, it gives CASSLGEVGARTEAFF.

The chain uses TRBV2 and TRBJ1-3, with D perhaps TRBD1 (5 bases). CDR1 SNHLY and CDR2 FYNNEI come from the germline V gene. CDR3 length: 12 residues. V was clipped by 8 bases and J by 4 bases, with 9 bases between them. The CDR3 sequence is CASRGAGNTIYF. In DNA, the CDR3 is TGTGCCAGCCGAGGGGCCGGAAACACCATATATTTT.

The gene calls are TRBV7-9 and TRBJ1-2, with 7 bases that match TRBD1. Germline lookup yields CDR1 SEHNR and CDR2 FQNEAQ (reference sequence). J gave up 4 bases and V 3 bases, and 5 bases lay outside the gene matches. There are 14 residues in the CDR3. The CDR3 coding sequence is TGTGCCAGCAGCTTGCCGACAGGGCTCTATGGCTACACCTTC. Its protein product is CASSLPTGLYGYTF.

The CDR3 here is CASSFIRGNTGELFF. The CDR3 nucleotides read TGTGCCAGCAGCTTTATCAGGGGGAACACCGGGGAGCTGTTTTTT. This rearrangement joins TRBV5-5 to TRBJ2-2; perhaps TRBD1 as D (6 bases). V lost 2 bases and J 1 base, leaving 9 bases between the germline ends. Germline CDR1 reads SGHKS; CDR2 reads YYEKEE (reference sequence). The CDR3 runs 15 residues.

The CDR3 sequence is CASSWKMNTEAFF. The CDR3 DNA reads as TGTGCCAGCAGCTGGAAGATGAACACTGAAGCTTTCTTT. The rearrangement uses TRBV11-1 and TRBJ1-1; D remains ambiguous. The germline gives CDR1 SGHAT, CDR2 FQDESV (reference sequence). V was clipped by 4 bases and J by 0 bases, with 6 bases between them. This CDR3 spans 13 amino acids.

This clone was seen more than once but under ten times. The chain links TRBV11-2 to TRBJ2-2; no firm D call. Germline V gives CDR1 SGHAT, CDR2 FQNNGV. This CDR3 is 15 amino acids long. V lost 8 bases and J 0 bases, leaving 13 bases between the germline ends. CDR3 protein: CASQQAPSNTGELFF. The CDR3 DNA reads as TGTGCCAGCCAGCAGGCCCCTTCGAACACCGGGGAGCTGTTTTTT.

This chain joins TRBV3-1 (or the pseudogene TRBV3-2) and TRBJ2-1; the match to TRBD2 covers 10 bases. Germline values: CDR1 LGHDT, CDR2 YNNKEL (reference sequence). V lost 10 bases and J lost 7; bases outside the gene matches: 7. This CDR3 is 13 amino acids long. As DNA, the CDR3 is TGTGCCACCGGACTAGCGGCAGTGAATGAGCAGTTCTTC. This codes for CATGLAAVNEQFF.

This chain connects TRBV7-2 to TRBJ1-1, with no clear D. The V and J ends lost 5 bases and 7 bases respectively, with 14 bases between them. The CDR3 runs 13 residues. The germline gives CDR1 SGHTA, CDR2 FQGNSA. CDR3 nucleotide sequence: TGTGCCAGCAGCCTTTACCGGGAACTTGAAGCTTTCTTT. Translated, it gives CASSLYRELEAFF.

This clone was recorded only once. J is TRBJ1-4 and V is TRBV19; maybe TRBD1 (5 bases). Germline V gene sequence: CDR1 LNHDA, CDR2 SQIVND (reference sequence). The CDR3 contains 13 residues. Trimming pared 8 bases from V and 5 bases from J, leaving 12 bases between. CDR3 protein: CASFGHQNEKLFF. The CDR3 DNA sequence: TGTGCCAGTTTCGGACATCAAAATGAAAAACTGTTTTTT. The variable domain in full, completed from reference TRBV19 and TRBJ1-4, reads DGGITQSPKYLFRKEGQNVTLSCEQNLNHDAMYWYRQDPGQGLRLIYYSQIVNDFQKGDIAEGYSVSREKKESFPLTVTSAQKNPTAFYLCASFGHQNEKLFFGSGTQLSVL.

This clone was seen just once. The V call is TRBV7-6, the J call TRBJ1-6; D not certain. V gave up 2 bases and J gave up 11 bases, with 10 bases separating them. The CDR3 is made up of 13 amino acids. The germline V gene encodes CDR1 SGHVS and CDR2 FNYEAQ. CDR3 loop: CASSLQEGTPLHF. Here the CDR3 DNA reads TGTGCCAGCAGCTTACAGGAGGGCACACCCCTCCACTTT.

The CDR3 nucleotides read TGTGCCAGCAGCTATAACCGGGACAACAATGAGCAGTTCTTC. Amino acid sequence: CASSYNRDNNEQFF. This chain links TRBV7-9 with TRBJ2-1; maybe TRBD1 (6 bases). Looked up from germline, CDR1 is SEHNR and CDR2 is FQNEAQ (reference sequence). V was trimmed by 4 bases and J by 5 bases, leaving 12 bases between them. CDR3 length equals 14 residues.

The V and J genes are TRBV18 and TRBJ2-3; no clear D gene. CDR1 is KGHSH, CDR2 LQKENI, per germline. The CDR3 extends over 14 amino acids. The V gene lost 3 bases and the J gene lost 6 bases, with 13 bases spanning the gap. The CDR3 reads CASSPLGGRDTQYF. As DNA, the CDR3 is TGTGCCAGCTCACCTTTGGGCGGTCGGGATACGCAGTATTTT.

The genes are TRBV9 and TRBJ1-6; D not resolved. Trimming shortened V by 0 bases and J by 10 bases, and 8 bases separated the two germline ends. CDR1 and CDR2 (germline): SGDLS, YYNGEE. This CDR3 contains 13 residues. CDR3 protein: CASSVDNGSPLHF. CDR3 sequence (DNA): TGTGCCAGCAGCGTAGATAACGGCTCACCCCTCCACTTT.

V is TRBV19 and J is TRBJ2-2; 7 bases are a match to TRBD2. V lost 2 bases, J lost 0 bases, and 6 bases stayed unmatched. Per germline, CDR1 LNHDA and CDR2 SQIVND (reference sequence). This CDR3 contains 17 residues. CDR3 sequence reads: CASSIIWAGANTGELFF. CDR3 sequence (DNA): TGTGCCAGTAGTATAATCTGGGCGGGGGCGAACACCGGGGAGCTGTTTTTT.

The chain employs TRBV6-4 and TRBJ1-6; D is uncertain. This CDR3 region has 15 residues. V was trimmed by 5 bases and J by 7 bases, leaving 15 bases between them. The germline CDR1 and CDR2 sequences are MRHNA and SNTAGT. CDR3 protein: CASSTGQGGNSPLHF. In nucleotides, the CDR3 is TGTGCCAGCAGTACTGGTCAAGGTGGGAATTCACCCCTCCACTTT.

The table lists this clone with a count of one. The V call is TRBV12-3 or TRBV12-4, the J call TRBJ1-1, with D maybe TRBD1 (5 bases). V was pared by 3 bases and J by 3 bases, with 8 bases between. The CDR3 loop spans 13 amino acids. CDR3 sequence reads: CASSFSGDTEAFF. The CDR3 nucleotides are TGTGCCAGCAGTTTTTCGGGGGACACTGAAGCTTTCTTT.

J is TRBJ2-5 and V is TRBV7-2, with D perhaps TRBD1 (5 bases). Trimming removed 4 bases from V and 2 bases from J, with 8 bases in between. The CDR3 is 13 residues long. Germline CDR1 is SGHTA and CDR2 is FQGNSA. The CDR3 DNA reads TGTGCCAGCAGCTCGACAGTACAAGAGACCCAGTACTTC. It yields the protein CASSSTVQETQYF.

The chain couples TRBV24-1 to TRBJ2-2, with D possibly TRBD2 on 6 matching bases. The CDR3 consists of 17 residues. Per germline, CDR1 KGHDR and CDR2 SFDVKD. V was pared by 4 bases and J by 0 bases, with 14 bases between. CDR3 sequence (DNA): TGTGCCACCAGTGAGGCATCTAGCGTTCCGAACACCGGGGAGCTGTTTTTT. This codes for CATSEASSVPNTGELFF.

CDR3 nucleotides: TGTGCTAGTGGTTTAGACTCGTTCTTGGAGACCCAGTACTTC. Its translation: CASGLDSFLETQYF. The chain uses TRBV12-5 and TRBJ2-5, with D unresolved. V was clipped by 3 bases and J by 5 bases, with 13 bases between them. The CDR3 length is 14 residues. Germline V gives CDR1 LGHNT, CDR2 FRNRAP.

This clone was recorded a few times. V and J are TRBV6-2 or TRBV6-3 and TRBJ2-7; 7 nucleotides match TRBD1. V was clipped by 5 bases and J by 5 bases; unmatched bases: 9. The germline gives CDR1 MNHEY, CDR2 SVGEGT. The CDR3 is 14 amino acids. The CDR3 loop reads CASSHEGAMDEQYF. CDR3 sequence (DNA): TGTGCCAGCAGTCACGAGGGGGCCATGGACGAGCAGTACTTC.

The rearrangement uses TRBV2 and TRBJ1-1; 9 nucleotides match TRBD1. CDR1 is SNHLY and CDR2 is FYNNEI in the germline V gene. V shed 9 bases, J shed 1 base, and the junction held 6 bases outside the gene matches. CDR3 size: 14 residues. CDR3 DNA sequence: TGTGCCAGTTTGACAGGGGGGGGGAACACTGAAGCTTTCTTT. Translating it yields CASLTGGGNTEAFF.

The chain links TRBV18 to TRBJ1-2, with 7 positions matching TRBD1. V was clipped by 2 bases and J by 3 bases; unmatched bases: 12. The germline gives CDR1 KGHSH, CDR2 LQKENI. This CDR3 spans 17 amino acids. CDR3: CASSPRAEPRGDYGYTF. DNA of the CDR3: TGTGCCAGCTCACCAAGGGCCGAACCCAGGGGGGACTATGGCTACACCTTC. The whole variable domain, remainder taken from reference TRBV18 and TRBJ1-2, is NAGVMQNPRHLVRRRGQEARLRCSPMKGHSHVYWYRQLPEEGLKFMVYLQKENIIDESGMPKERFSAEFPKEGPSILRIQQVVRGDSAAYFCASSPRAEPRGDYGYTFGSGTRLTVV.

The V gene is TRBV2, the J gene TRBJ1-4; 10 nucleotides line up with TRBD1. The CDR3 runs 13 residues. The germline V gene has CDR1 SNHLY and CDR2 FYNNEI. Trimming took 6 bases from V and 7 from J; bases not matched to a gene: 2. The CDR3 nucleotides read TGTGCCAGCAGCCGGGACAGGGGTGAAAAACTGTTTTTT. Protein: CASSRDRGEKLFF.

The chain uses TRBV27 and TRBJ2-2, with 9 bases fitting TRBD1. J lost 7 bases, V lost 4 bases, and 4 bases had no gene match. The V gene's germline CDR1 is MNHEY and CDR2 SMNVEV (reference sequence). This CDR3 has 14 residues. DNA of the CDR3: TGTGCCAGCAGTTGGACAGGGGTGAACGGGGAGCTGTTTTTT. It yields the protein CASSWTGVNGELFF.